Reported below is one T cell receptor beta chain. Its target is not known. The data derive from a study of T-cell memory formation after mild COVID-19. TCRdb redid the calling of the 5' RACE reads with MiXCR, one entry per CDR3 protein. Found here are fewer than 650,000 distinct CDR3 sequences, roughly 17% of them singletons; the top ten hold approximately 8.1%. The V end was cut by 0 bases, the J end by 6 bases, with 8 bases between. Germline loops: CDR1 KGHDR, CDR2 SFDVKD. The CDR3 sequence is 13 residues long. Points from the study as a whole: Some SARS-CoV-2-responding clones were already detected in memory before infection. Contracting CD4+ clones lay largely in CM and EM, with CD8+ ones residing in EMRA.

V usage is TRBV24-1 and J usage is TRBJ2-7; D is uncertain. What was sequenced was PBMCs or a T cell subset sorted from them (not recorded which). The TCR comes from an adult woman who had mild COVID-19 (a few samples of this study predate the infection). Cell type and time point are not known. The chain's CDR3 is CATSDLHTGEQYF. CDR3 DNA sequence: TGTGCCACCAGTGATTTGCATACCGGCGAGCAGTACTTC.